The text below deals with one T cell receptor beta chain. Method: immunoSEQ multiplex PCR; TCRdb's copy keeps in-frame clones and lacks some. The table includes about 210,000 clones, around 87% detected once. The sample comes from a study of blood T cell repertoires in COVID-19. The germline V and J ends were trimmed by 5 bases and 4 bases, with 12 bases remaining between them. The CDR3 loop spans 14 amino acids. Germline loops: CDR1 MNHEY, CDR2 SMNVEV (reference sequence). The clonotype comes from a middle-aged woman in a cohort exposed to, infected with or recovered from COVID-19 (not recorded which). The chain joins TRBV27 to TRBJ1-5, with D tentatively TRBD1 (6 bases). The sample comprised PBMCs or T cells enriched from blood (not recorded which). CDR3 sequence: CASSTGTPNQPQHF. As DNA, the CDR3 is TGTGCCAGCAGTACCGGGACACCTAATCAGCCCCAGCATTTT.